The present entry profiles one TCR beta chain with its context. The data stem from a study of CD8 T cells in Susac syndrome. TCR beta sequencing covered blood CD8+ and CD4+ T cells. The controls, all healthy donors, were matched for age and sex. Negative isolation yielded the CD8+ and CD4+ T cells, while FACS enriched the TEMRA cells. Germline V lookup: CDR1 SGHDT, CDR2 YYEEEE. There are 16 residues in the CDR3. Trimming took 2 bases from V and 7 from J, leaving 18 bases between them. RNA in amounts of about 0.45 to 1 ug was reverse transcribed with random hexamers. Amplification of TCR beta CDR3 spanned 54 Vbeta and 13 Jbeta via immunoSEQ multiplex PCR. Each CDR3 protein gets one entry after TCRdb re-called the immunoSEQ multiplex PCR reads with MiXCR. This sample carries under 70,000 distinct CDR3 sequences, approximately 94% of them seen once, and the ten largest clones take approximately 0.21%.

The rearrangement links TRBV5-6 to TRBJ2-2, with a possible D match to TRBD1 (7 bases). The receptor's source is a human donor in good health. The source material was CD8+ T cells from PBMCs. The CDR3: CASSLHPYRGGGELFF. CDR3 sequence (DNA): TGTGCCAGCAGCTTACACCCGTACAGGGGAGGCGGGGAGCTGTTTTTT.